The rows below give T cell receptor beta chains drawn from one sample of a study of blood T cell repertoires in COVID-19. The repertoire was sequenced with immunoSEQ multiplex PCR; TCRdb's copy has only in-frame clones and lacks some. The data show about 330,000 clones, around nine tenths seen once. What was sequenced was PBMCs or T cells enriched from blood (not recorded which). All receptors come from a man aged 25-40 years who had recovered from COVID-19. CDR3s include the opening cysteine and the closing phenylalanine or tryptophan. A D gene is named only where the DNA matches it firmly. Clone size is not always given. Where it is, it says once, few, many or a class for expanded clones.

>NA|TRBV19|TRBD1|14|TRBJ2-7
CASSIGTGTYEQYF
TGTGCCAGTAGTATCGGGACAGGGACCTACGAGCAGTACTTC
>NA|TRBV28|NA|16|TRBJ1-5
CASSSPDRRRNQPQHF
TGTGCCAGCAGTTCCCCAGACAGGCGGAGGAATCAGCCCCAGCATTTT
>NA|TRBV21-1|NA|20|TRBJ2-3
CASSKVVRGLAGDSTDTQYF
TGTGCCAGCAGCAAAGTAGTAAGGGGACTAGCGGGGGATAGCACAGATACGCAGTATTTT
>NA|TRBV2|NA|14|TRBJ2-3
CASRTDSSTDTQYF
TGTGCCAGCAGGACAGACTCTAGCACAGATACGCAGTATTTT
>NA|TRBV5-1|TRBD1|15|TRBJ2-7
CASSSYGTGAYEQYF
TGCGCCAGCAGCTCCTACGGGACAGGTGCCTACGAGCAGTACTTC
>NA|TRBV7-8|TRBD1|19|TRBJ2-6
CASSLAGPGTGVGANVLTF
TGTGCCAGCAGCTTAGCGGGACCCGGGACAGGGGTTGGGGCCAACGTCCTGACTTTC
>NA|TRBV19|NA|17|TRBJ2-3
CASSMGMALGGIDTQYF
TGTGCCAGTAGTATGGGGATGGCGTTAGGGGGAATAGATACGCAGTATTTT
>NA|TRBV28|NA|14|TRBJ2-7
CASSSPGLRYEQYF
TGTGCCAGCAGTAGTCCGGGACTCCGCTACGAGCAGTACTTC
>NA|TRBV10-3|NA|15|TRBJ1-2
CAISESTPRGYGYTF
TGTGCCATCAGTGAGTCGACACCCCGGGGGTATGGCTACACCTTC
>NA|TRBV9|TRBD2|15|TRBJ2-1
CASSVGTSGPHEQFF
TGTGCCAGCAGCGTCGGGACTAGCGGGCCCCATGAGCAGTTCTTC
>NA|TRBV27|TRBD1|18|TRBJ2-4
CASSLRTGEGLAKNIQYF
TGTGCCAGCAGTCTCCGGACAGGGGAGGGCCTAGCCAAAAACATTCAGTACTTC
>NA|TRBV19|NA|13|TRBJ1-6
CASGTPLNSPLHF
TGTGCCAGCGGGACTCCTCTAAATTCACCCCTCCACTTT
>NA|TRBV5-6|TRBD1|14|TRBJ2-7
CASSFGTEVYEQYF
TGTGCCAGCAGCTTCGGGACAGAAGTCTACGAGCAGTACTTC
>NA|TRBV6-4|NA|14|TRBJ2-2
CASSDRGVTGELFF
TGTGCCAGCAGTGACCGCGGGGTGACCGGGGAGCTGTTTTTT
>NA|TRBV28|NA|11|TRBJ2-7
CASSFIDEQYF
TGTGCCAGCAGTTTTATTGACGAGCAGTACTTC
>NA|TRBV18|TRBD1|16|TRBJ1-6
CASSSQGAAYNSPLHF
TGTGCCAGCTCATCCCAGGGGGCGGCCTATAATTCACCCCTCCACTTT
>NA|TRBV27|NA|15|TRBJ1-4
CASSLTGNNNEKLFF
TGTGCCAGCAGTTTAACAGGGAACAATAATGAAAAACTGTTTTTT
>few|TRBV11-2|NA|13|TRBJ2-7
CASSLDLDYEQYF
TGTGCCAGCAGCTTAGATCTAGACTACGAGCAGTACTTC
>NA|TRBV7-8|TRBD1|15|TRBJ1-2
CASSLGGTGPYGYTF
TGTGCCAGCAGCTTAGGTGGGACAGGACCCTATGGCTACACCTTC
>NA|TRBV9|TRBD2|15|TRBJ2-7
CASSTGAGATYEQYF
TGTGCCAGCAGTACCGGAGCGGGGGCAACCTACGAGCAGTACTTC
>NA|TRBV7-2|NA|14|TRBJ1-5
CASSLARVAQPQHF
TGTGCCAGCAGCTTAGCCAGGGTAGCCCAGCCCCAGCATTTT
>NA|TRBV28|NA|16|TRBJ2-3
CASSPPQESSTDTQYF
TGTGCCAGCAGTCCCCCACAGGAGTCAAGCACAGATACGCAGTATTTT
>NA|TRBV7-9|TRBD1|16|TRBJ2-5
CASSLVRPAGGETQYF
TGTGCCAGCAGCTTAGTCCGCCCCGCAGGGGGAGAGACCCAGTACTTC
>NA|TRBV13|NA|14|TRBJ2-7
CASSPGLSSYEQYF
TGTGCCAGCAGCCCGGGACTTAGCTCCTACGAGCAGTACTTC
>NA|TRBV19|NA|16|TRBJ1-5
CASSIDGPRGYQPQHF
TGTGCCAGTAGTATAGACGGGCCCCGGGGGTATCAGCCCCAGCATTTT
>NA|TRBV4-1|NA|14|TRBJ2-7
CASSQAGGWNEQYF
TGCGCCAGCAGCCAAGCTGGCGGCTGGAACGAGCAGTACTTC
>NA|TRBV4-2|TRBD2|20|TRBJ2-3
CARSRRRGFSGGASTDTQYF
TGTGCCCGCAGCCGCCGGAGGGGGTTTAGCGGGGGGGCGTCGACAGATACGCAGTATTTT
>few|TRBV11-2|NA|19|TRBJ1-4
CASSSNRQGPVATNEKLFF
TGTGCCAGCAGCTCCAACAGGCAGGGCCCCGTTGCAACTAATGAAAAACTGTTTTTT
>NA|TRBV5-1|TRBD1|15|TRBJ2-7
CASSLAGQGAYEQYF
TGCGCCAGCAGCTTGGCTGGACAGGGGGCCTACGAGCAGTACTTC
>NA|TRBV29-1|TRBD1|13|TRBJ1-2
CSVLTGDHYGYTF
TGCAGCGTTCTTACAGGGGATCACTATGGCTACACCTTC
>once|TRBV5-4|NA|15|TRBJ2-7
CASSSAGVKGHEQYF
TGTGCCAGCAGCTCGGCTGGGGTGAAGGGGCACGAGCAGTACTTC
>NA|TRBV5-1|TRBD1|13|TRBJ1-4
CASSSGTVEKLFF
TGCGCCAGCAGCTCAGGGACAGTCGAAAAACTGTTTTTT
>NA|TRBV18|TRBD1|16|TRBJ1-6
CASSRTTGSLESPLHF
TGTGCCAGCTCACGAACGACAGGGTCCCTGGAATCACCCCTCCACTTT